One and the same sample provided the 29 T cell receptor beta chains below, sequenced in a study of blood T cell repertoires in COVID-19. Assay: immunoSEQ multiplex PCR; the TCRdb copy retains only in-frame clones and omits some. Among 400,000 or so clones listed, around 91% were seen once. Sequencing was carried out using peripheral blood. The receptors were sampled from a woman in her forties with COVID-19, enrolled during active disease.

The chain combines TRBV11-2 with TRBJ1-3, with D possibly matching TRBD1 (5 bases). V was clipped by 1 base and J by 4 bases, with 11 bases between them. The CDR3 consists of 15 residues. Germline CDR1 SGHAT, CDR2 FQNNGV. CDR3 sequence: CASSLGGYRGNTIYF. CDR3 bases: TGTGCCAGCAGCTTAGGGGGCTACAGGGGAAACACCATATATTTT. Full variable domain (remainder filled in from reference TRBV11-2 and TRBJ1-3): EAGVAQSPRYKIIEKRQSVAFWCNPISGHATLYWYQQILGQGPKLLIQFQNNGVVDDSQLPKDRFSAERLKGVDSTLKIQPAKLEDSAVYLCASSLGGYRGNTIYFGEGSWLTVV.

The gene calls are TRBV7-9 and TRBJ1-1; the D is unclear. Trimming removed 2 bases at V and 5 bases at J, with 9 bases between. CDR1 is SEHNR and CDR2 is FQNEAQ in the germline V gene (reference sequence). The CDR3 is made up of 13 amino acids. The CDR3 spells CASSLSSGTEAFF. CDR3 DNA: TGTGCCAGCAGCTTATCCTCGGGTACTGAAGCTTTCTTT.

The V and J genes are TRBV6-2 or TRBV6-3 and TRBJ1-5; D not certain. V was cut by 5 bases and J by 6 bases, with 8 bases left in between. Germline CDR1 MNHEY, CDR2 SVGEGT. This CDR3 is built from 12 residues. CDR3 in amino acids: CASSKRGQPQHF. The DNA of the CDR3 is TGTGCCAGCAGTAAAAGAGGTCAGCCCCAGCATTTT.

The V call is TRBV19, the J call TRBJ2-7; 7 nucleotides match TRBD1. The CDR3 covers 13 residues. Germline CDR1 and CDR2: LNHDA and SQIVND (reference sequence). J lost 4 bases, V lost 5 bases, and 5 bases had no gene match. For the CDR3, the DNA is TGTGCCAGTAGTGGGGACAGAGAATACGAGCAGTACTTC. Translation: CASSGDREYEQYF.

This chain uses TRBV28 with TRBJ1-2, with TRBD1 matching 10 bases. The CDR3 covers 14 residues. The V and J ends lost 6 bases and 3 bases, in that order; junction bases with no gene match: 4. Germline loops: CDR1 MDHEN, CDR2 SYDVKM. The CDR3 coding sequence is TGTGCCAGCAGAGAGACAGGGGGCGACTATGGCTACACCTTC. Protein sequence: CASRETGGDYGYTF.

The rearrangement joins TRBV6-5 to TRBJ2-1; possible D gene TRBD1, 5 bases. Germline-derived CDR1 and CDR2 are MNHEY and SVGAGI. The CDR3 contains 14 residues. Trimming removed 5 bases from V and 3 bases from J, with 11 bases in between. CDR3 coding DNA: TGTGCCAGCAGTCGACAGACCCTCTACAATGAGCAGTTCTTC. It translates to CASSRQTLYNEQFF.

The chain links TRBV27 to TRBJ1-6; 11 nucleotides agree with TRBD1. CDR1 and CDR2 (germline): MNHEY, SMNVEV (reference sequence). CDR3 length equals 15 residues. Losses at the gene ends were 6 bases for V and 14 bases for J; bases not matched to a gene: 12. The chain's CDR3 is CASSQRDRGGSTLHF. The CDR3 nucleotides are TGTGCCAGCAGCCAAAGGGACAGGGGGGGTTCGACCCTCCACTTT.

The V call is TRBV6-1, the J call TRBJ1-1; 7 bases match TRBD1. The V gene's germline CDR1 is MNHNS and CDR2 SASEGT. This CDR3 has 18 amino acids. V dropped 4 bases and J dropped 5; count of bases not matched to a gene: 19. As DNA, the CDR3 is TGTGCCAGCAGTGCGAACCGGAGACAGGGTCCTATTCAAACTGAAGCTTTCTTT. This translates into CASSANRRQGPIQTEAFF.

Regarding this clone: Other DNA sequences within the sample encode an identical CDR3. The rearrangement uses TRBV29-1 and TRBJ1-1, with TRBD1 as a possible D gene (6 bases). The V end was cut by 0 bases, the J end by 4 bases, with 12 bases between. CDR3 length: 14 residues. The V gene's germline CDR1 is SQVTM and CDR2 ANQGSEA. Written as DNA, the CDR3 is TGCAGCGTTGAAGATCGCAGGGGATCCACTGAAGCTTTCTTT. It encodes CSVEDRRGSTEAFF.

The rearrangement links TRBV7-3 to TRBJ2-3; 7 positions match TRBD1. Germline V gene lookup returns CDR1 SGHTA and CDR2 FQGTGA. The V segment lost 3 bases and the J segment 6 bases; nucleotides outside the gene matches: 6. This CDR3 spans 14 amino acids. The CDR3 bases are TGTGCCAGCAGCTTCTCGACAGGGCCCGATACGCAGTATTTT. Its protein is CASSFSTGPDTQYF. The whole variable domain, filled in from reference TRBV7-3 and TRBJ2-3, reads GAGVSQTPSNKVTEKGKYVELRCDPISGHTALYWYRQSLGQGPEFLIYFQGTGAADDSGLPNDRFFAVRPEGSVSTLKIQRTERGDSAVYLCASSFSTGPDTQYFGPGTRLTVL.

The V call is TRBV7-8, the J call TRBJ1-6; 7 bases line up with TRBD1. Germline lookup yields CDR1 SGHVS and CDR2 FQNEAQ. Trimming at V came to 4 bases and at J to 6 bases, leaving 9 bases not matched to a gene. CDR3 length equals 16 residues. The CDR3, as DNA: TGTGCCAGCAGCTACCAGACAGGGTCGACTAATTCACCCCTCCACTTT. It translates to CASSYQTGSTNSPLHF.

V and J are TRBV19 and TRBJ1-2; 7 nucleotides align to TRBD1. The CDR3 contains 13 residues. CDR1 and CDR2 from the germline V gene are LNHDA and SQIVND (reference sequence). Trimming removed 3 bases from V and 4 bases from J; junction bases left unmatched: 2. The DNA of the CDR3 is TGTGCCAGTAGTATCGGACAGGTCTATGGCTACACCTTC. Protein product: CASSIGQVYGYTF. Variable domain in full (rest from reference TRBV19 and TRBJ1-2): DGGITQSPKYLFRKEGQNVTLSCEQNLNHDAMYWYRQDPGQGLRLIYYSQIVNDFQKGDIAEGYSVSREKKESFPLTVTSAQKNPTAFYLCASSIGQVYGYTFGSGTRLTVV.

This rearrangement joins TRBV4-3 to TRBJ1-5, with 8 bases matching TRBD1. This CDR3 is built from 15 residues. The junction had 6 bases not matched to a gene; V was cut back by 4 bases and J by 4 bases. Germline assignment: CDR1 LGHNA and CDR2 YSLEER. As DNA, the CDR3 is TGCGCCAGCAGCCTTGAGACAGGGGCGAATCAGCCCCAGCATTTT. This gives the protein CASSLETGANQPQHF.

As DNA, the CDR3 is TGCGCCAGCAACGGGGGGAACACCATATATTTT. Translating gives CASNGGNTIYF. The chain links TRBV10-2 to TRBJ1-3, with a weak D call TRBD1 (5 bases). The V gene's germline CDR1 is WSHSY and CDR2 SAAADI. The CDR3 has 11 residues. Trimming removed 7 bases at V and 7 bases at J, with 8 bases between.

The chain uses TRBV20-1 and TRBJ1-2, with D possibly matching TRBD1 (5 bases). Trimming shortened V by 6 bases and J by 7 bases, and 12 bases separated the two germline ends. CDR3 length: 11 amino acids. Germline assignment: CDR1 DFQATT and CDR2 SNEGSKA (reference sequence). The CDR3 nucleotides are TGCAGTGCCGGGTTGGGGGGTGGCTACACCTTC. Residues: CSAGLGGGYTF.

V is TRBV5-8 and J is TRBJ1-2, with 9 bases aligning to TRBD1. The V gene's germline CDR1 is SGHTS and CDR2 YDEGEE. The CDR3 runs to 15 residues. V was clipped by 4 bases and J by 4 bases; unmatched bases: 8. The CDR3 protein is CASSPGTGIIYGYTF. The CDR3 DNA follows: TGTGCCAGCAGCCCCGGGACAGGGATTATCTATGGCTACACCTTC.

This clone was counted between two and nine times. The chain employs TRBV6-5 and TRBJ2-1; TRBD1 aligns across 8 bases. The CDR3 extends over 14 amino acids. V shed 6 bases and J 4 bases; nucleotides not matched to a gene: 5. Germline V lookup: CDR1 MNHEY, CDR2 SVGAGI. CDR3 residues: CASRWTGRYNEQFF. CDR3 nucleotides: TGTGCCAGCAGGTGGACAGGGCGTTACAATGAGCAGTTCTTC.

The chain employs TRBV7-2 and TRBJ2-4; TRBD2 matches at 12 bases. V trimming: 4 bases; J trimming: 6 bases; junction bases outside the gene matches: 13. CDR1 is SGHTA and CDR2 is FQGNSA in the germline V gene. This CDR3 comprises 18 residues. The CDR3 here is CASSSIPTPSGGGNIQYF. The DNA of the CDR3 is TGTGCCAGCAGCTCTATACCAACCCCTAGCGGGGGGGGAAACATTCAGTACTTC.

The chain couples TRBV28 to TRBJ1-4; TRBD1 matches 9 bases. J was trimmed by 7 bases and V by 8 bases; bases with no gene match: 8. CDR3 size: 14 residues. Germline loops: CDR1 MDHEN, CDR2 SYDVKM. Here the CDR3 reads CASFPPGQGEKLFF. The CDR3 coding sequence is TGTGCCAGCTTTCCACCGGGACAGGGTGAAAAACTGTTTTTT.

The chain links TRBV30 to TRBJ1-2; TRBD1 matches at 9 bases. J was trimmed by 0 bases and V by 2 bases; bases with no gene match: 16. CDR1 is GTSNPN and CDR2 is SVGIG in the germline V gene (reference sequence). The CDR3 runs to 19 residues. The CDR3 spells CAWSPLTLTGGIANYGYTF. CDR3 DNA sequence: TGTGCCTGGAGTCCTCTTACCTTGACAGGGGGAATTGCTAACTATGGCTACACCTTC. Supplemented by reference TRBV30 and TRBJ1-2, the full variable domain reads SQTIHQWPATLVQPVGSPLSLECTVEGTSNPNLYWYRQAAGRGLQLLFYSVGIGQISSEVPQNLSASRPQDRQFILSSKKLLLSDSGFYLCAWSPLTLTGGIANYGYTFGSGTRLTVV.

V usage is TRBV6-2 or TRBV6-3 and J usage is TRBJ2-5; D gene uncertain. Germline assignment: CDR1 MNHEY and CDR2 SVGEGT. Trimming left V 2 bases short and J 4 bases short, with 14 bases between. CDR3 length equals 15 residues. This chain's CDR3 is CASSYDTPGGETQYF. CDR3 bases: TGTGCCAGCAGTTACGACACCCCCGGTGGAGAGACCCAGTACTTC.

The chain joins TRBV7-2 to TRBJ2-1; 9 nucleotides line up with TRBD2. CDR1 and CDR2 from the germline V gene are SGHTA and FQGNSA. CDR3 size: 16 residues. J gave up 0 bases and V 5 bases, and 5 bases lay outside the gene matches. The CDR3 reads CASSRLAGRSYNEQFF. The CDR3 DNA follows: TGTGCCAGCAGCCGTCTAGCGGGGCGCTCCTACAATGAGCAGTTCTTC.

This clone has just one count. The V gene is TRBV6-5, the J gene TRBJ2-1; 10 bases match TRBD1. The V and J ends lost 2 bases and 3 bases, in that order; junction bases with no gene match: 4. This CDR3 comprises 16 residues. Per the germline V gene, CDR1 is MNHEY and CDR2 is SVGAGI. The CDR3, as DNA: TGTGCCAGCAGTTACGGCTGGGACAGGGGCTACAATGAGCAGTTCTTC. Its protein is CASSYGWDRGYNEQFF.

CDR3 coding DNA: TGTGCCAGCAGGACTAGCGGCTACAATGAGCAGTTCTTC. Amino acids: CASRTSGYNEQFF. The rearrangement links TRBV6-5 to TRBJ2-1, with 9 bases lining up with TRBD2. The germline gives CDR1 MNHEY, CDR2 SVGAGI. CDR3 size: 13 residues. J was trimmed by 3 bases and V by 6 bases; bases with no gene match: 0.

This chain links TRBV29-1 with TRBJ2-3; D call uncertain. V was trimmed by 3 bases and J by 3 bases, leaving 16 bases between them. The CDR3 loop spans 15 amino acids. Germline CDR1 SQVTM, CDR2 ANQGSEA. CDR3 sequence: CSVEEFMPRTDTQYF. CDR3 DNA sequence: TGCAGCGTTGAGGAGTTTATGCCAAGAACAGATACGCAGTATTTT.

The chain couples TRBV11-1 to TRBJ2-7; TRBD2 aligns across 10 bases. Germline CDR1 and CDR2: SGHAT and FQDESV (reference sequence). CDR3 length: 13 amino acids. With V trimmed by 5 bases and J by 3 bases, 1 base remained unmatched. The CDR3 sequence is CASSRTSGYEQYF. In DNA form, the CDR3 reads TGTGCCAGCAGCCGGACTAGCGGCTACGAGCAGTACTTC.

V usage is TRBV7-2 and J usage is TRBJ1-1; D is possibly TRBD1 (5 bases). The CDR3 is 14 amino acids. V dropped 1 base and J dropped 4 bases, with 10 bases sitting between them. From germline, CDR1 is SGHTA and CDR2 FQGNSA. The CDR3 DNA sequence: TGTGCCAGCAGCTTAGACCCTCAGGGCACTGAAGCTTTCTTT. Translation gives CASSLDPQGTEAFF.

This clone was seen once. This rearrangement joins TRBV29-1 to TRBJ1-2; TRBD1 might be the D (6 bases). Trimming took 2 bases from V and 8 from J, leaving 18 bases between them. CDR3 length: 14 residues. CDR1 SQVTM and CDR2 ANQGSEA come from the germline V gene. The DNA for the CDR3 is TGCAGCGTTGAACGTCGCCAGGGGCTCGGAGGCTACACCTTC. Its protein is CSVERRQGLGGYTF. Full variable domain (remainder filled in from reference TRBV29-1 and TRBJ1-2): SAVISQKPSRDICQRGTSLTIQCQVDSQVTMMFWYRQQPGQSLTLIATANQGSEATYESGFVIDKFPISRPNLTFSTLTVSNMSPEDSSIYLCSVERRQGLGGYTFGSGTRLTVV.

V and J are TRBV9 and TRBJ1-2; D gene ambiguous. Germline V lookup: CDR1 SGDLS, CDR2 YYNGEE. V dropped 3 bases and J dropped 5 bases, with 14 bases sitting between them. The CDR3 sequence is 14 residues long. In nucleotides, the CDR3 is TGTGCCAGCAGCGCTGTGGGAGTTGATTATGGCTACACCTTC. This codes for CASSAVGVDYGYTF. Together with reference TRBV9 and TRBJ1-2, the CDR3 gives the full variable domain: DSGVTQTPKHLITATGQRVTLRCSPRSGDLSVYWYQQSLDQGLQFLIQYYNGEERAKGNILERFSAQQFPDLHSELNLSSLELGDSALYFCASSAVGVDYGYTFGSGTRLTVV.